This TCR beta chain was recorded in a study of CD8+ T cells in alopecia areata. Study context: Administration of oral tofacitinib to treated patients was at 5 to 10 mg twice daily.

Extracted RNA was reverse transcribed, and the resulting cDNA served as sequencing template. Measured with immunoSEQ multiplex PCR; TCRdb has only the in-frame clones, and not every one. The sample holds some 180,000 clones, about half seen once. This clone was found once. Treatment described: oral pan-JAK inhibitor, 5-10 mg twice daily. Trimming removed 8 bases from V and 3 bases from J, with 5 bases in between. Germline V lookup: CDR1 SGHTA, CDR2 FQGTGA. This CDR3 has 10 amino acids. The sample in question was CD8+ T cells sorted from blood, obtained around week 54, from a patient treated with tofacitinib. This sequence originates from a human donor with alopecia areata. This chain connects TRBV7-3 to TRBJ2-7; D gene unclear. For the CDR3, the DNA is TGTGCCAGCCCCTACTACGAGCAGTACTTC. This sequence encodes CASPYYEQYF. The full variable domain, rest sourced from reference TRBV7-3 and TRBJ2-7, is GAGVSQTPSNKVTEKGKYVELRCDPISGHTALYWYRQSLGQGPEFLIYFQGTGAADDSGLPNDRFFAVRPEGSVSTLKIQRTERGDSAVYLCASPYYEQYFGPGTRLTVT.